This T cell receptor beta chain comes out of a study of blood T cell repertoires in COVID-19. Study details: Collection of acute and convalescent COVID-19 samples took place in the United States, Italy and Spain. In each case, the material was cDNA or gDNA derived from T cells, B-cell-depleted T cells, or PBMCs.

This CDR3 region has 15 residues. CDR1 is MNHEY, CDR2 SMNVEV, per germline (reference sequence). Trimming left V 3 bases short and J 6 bases short, with 15 bases between. In the source study's methods: Reference gene primers were amplified, and this amplification served to estimate nucleated cell counts. This table comes from immunoSEQ multiplex PCR, and its TCRdb copy is limited to in-frame clones, with some not included. V, J and clone size were drawn from that table, and D and trimming were deduced from the DNA. In the table there are under 200,000 clones, roughly 83% of which are singletons. This clonotype originated in a human donor in a cohort sampled during active COVID-19. This chain joins TRBV27 and TRBJ2-1; D is possibly TRBD1 (6 bases). Sequencing used peripheral blood. The CDR3 bases are TGTGCCAGCAGTTTCATGGGGGCCGGAACCAATGAGCAGTTCTTC. Amino acid sequence: CASSFMGAGTNEQFF.